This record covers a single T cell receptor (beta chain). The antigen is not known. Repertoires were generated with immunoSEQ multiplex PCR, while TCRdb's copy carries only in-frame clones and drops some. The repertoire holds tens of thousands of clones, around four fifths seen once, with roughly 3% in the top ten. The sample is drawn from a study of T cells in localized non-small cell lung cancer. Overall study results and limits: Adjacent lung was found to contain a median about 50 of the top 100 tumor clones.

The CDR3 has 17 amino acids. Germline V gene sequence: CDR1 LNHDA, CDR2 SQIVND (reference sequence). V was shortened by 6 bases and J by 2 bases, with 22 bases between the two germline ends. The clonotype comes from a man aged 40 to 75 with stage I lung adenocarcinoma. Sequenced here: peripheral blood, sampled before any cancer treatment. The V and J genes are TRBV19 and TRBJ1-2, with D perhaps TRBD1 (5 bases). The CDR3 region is CASRTNPPVKGNYGYTF. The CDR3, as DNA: TGTGCCAGTAGGACCAACCCTCCCGTGAAGGGGAACTATGGCTACACCTTC. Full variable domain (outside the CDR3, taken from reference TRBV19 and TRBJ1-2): DGGITQSPKYLFRKEGQNVTLSCEQNLNHDAMYWYRQDPGQGLRLIYYSQIVNDFQKGDIAEGYSVSREKKESFPLTVTSAQKNPTAFYLCASRTNPPVKGNYGYTFGSGTRLTVV.